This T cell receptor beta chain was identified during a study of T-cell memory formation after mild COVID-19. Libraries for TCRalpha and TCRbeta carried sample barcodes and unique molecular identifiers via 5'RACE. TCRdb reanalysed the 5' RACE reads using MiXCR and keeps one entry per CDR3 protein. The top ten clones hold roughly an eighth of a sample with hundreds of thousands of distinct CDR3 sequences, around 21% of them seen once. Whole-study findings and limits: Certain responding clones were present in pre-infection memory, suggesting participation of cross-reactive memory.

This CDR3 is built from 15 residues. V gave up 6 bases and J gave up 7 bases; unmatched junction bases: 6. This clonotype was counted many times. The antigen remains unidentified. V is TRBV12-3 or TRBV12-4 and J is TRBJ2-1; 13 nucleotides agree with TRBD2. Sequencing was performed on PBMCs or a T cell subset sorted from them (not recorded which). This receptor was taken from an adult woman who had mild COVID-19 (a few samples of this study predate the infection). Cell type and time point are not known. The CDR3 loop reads CASSRLAGGRNEQFF. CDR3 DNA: TGTGCCAGCAGCCGACTAGCGGGAGGAAGAAATGAGCAGTTCTTC.